The rows below give T cell receptor beta chains drawn from one sample of a study of shared clonotypes between healthy human individuals. Data came from immunoSEQ multiplex PCR; TCRdb stores just in-frame clones and leaves some out. This table has around 100,000 clones, about 70% appearing once. Material for sequencing was memory CD8+ T cells sorted from blood. The receptors here all came from a woman aged 25 to 45 in good health. Both conserved end residues are trimmed from each CDR3. Fields, in order: J gene, V gene, D gene, CDR3 protein. D genes are given only for firm matches.

>TRBJ1-5|TRBV7-9|.
ASSQTGQPQH
>TRBJ2-2|TRBV9|.
ASSVISTGELF
>TRBJ2-1|TRBV4-2|.
ASSFRSPLGPIYNEQF
>TRBJ1-2|TRBV28|.
ASSPQGPYGYT
>TRBJ2-2|TRBV28|.
ASRTTGELF
>TRBJ2-1|TRBV19|TRBD2
ASSIMSSGRYNEQF
>TRBJ2-7|TRBV11-2|TRBD2
ASSLGGSSGSPGGY
>TRBJ2-6|TRBV5-6|.
ASSFTFSGANVLT
>TRBJ1-1|TRBV29-1|TRBD1
SVRQGTANTEAF
>TRBJ2-2|TRBV7-8|TRBD2
ASSISGRRTGELF
>TRBJ2-1|TRBV5-5|.
ASSQEVSGSYNEQF
>TRBJ1-5|TRBV2|TRBD1
ASSQVKDRSLIDQPQH
>TRBJ2-7|TRBV21-1|.
ASSKVREGEAYEQY
>TRBJ1-3|TRBV10-3|TRBD1
AISVAGGIAGNTIY
>TRBJ2-5|TRBV2|.
ASSRGEQETQY
>TRBJ2-7|TRBV2|.
ASSPSLRNYEQY
>TRBJ2-7|TRBV19|.
ASSSAWSARAGEQY
>TRBJ2-1|TRBV9|TRBD2
ASSSTSGKVYNEQF
>TRBJ2-1|TRBV28|.
ASSPDSYNEQF
>TRBJ1-2|TRBV9|TRBD1
ASSGWDRANANYGYT
>TRBJ2-7|TRBV7-9|.
ASSRQGIQSSYEQY
>TRBJ1-5|TRBV6-1|.
ASSEDVAGAYQPQH
>TRBJ2-1|TRBV19|.
ASSMLGGTNNEQF
>TRBJ2-5|TRBV11-2|.
ASSLVAGVRVGAGETQY
>TRBJ2-7|TRBV6-1|TRBD2
ASRGLAGAEQY
>TRBJ2-1|TRBV5-1|.
ASSLVPPVGYNEQF
>TRBJ1-1|TRBV6-6|.
ASSFRPEKMNTEAF
>TRBJ2-7|TRBV11-2|.
ASRGGQGIHEQY
>TRBJ2-2|TRBV19|TRBD2
ASSTRRLAVGTGELF
>TRBJ2-2|TRBV4-2|TRBD2
ASSPRTSGSENTGELF
>TRBJ2-2|TRBV6-6|.
ASYRWYTGELF
>TRBJ1-5|TRBV28|TRBD1
ASSFSLPGDRGVHNQPQH
>TRBJ2-1|TRBV2|.
ASSTPDSPSSYNEQF
>.|TRBV5-6|.
ASSLGDTDYEQY
>TRBJ1-1|TRBV6-1|.
ASSPGPENTEAF
>TRBJ2-7|TRBV27|TRBD1
ASSLLTGTGPREQY
>TRBJ1-5|TRBV2|.
ASSVGQLSNQPQH
>TRBJ2-5|TRBV25-1|.
ASSSVRGNQETQY
>TRBJ2-7|TRBV2|TRBD2
ASRSLAGRTDEQY
>TRBJ2-1|TRBV4-1|.
ASSQDSSRSSYNEQF
>TRBJ1-2|TRBV5-1|.
ASSAGTSGYGYT
>TRBJ1-2|TRBV7-9|.
ASSPVVDGYT
>TRBJ2-5|TRBV28|TRBD1
ASRPGTGWETQY
>TRBJ1-3|TRBV18|TRBD1
ASSPPTGAGPFSGNTIY
>TRBJ1-2|TRBV27|.
ASSLWPDSYGYT
>TRBJ2-1|TRBV7-3|TRBD2
ASSLKSGTTLNEQF
>TRBJ2-5|TRBV29-1|.
SALTDGETQY
>TRBJ2-7|TRBV27|TRBD1
ASSSGQEPTRQY
>TRBJ1-1|TRBV7-9|.
ASSRFHEAF
>TRBJ2-3|TRBV6-4|TRBD2
ASSGGLAVTDTQY
>TRBJ1-4|TRBV21-1|.
ASSDKGVAAEKLF
>TRBJ2-7|TRBV28|.
ASSFWNSDVASYEQY
>TRBJ1-1|TRBV7-6|.
ASSLGQWNTEAF